Listed below are T cell receptor beta chains from one sample, sequenced in a study of blood T cell repertoires in COVID-19. Assay: immunoSEQ multiplex PCR; the TCRdb copy retains only in-frame clones and omits some. The sample comprises some 130,000 clones, around 80% of which are singletons, and roughly 3.4% rests with the top ten. Sequences were obtained from peripheral blood. These receptor sequences come from a man aged 60-69 years with acute or convalescent COVID-19. Each CDR3 is given without its conserved first and last residue. Each record gives: V gene, CDR3 protein.

V gene: TRBV10-2
CDR3 protein: ASSETGTGLNTGELF

V gene: TRBV12-3/TRBV12-4
CDR3 protein: ASSGDRPNEQF

V gene: TRBV19
CDR3 protein: ASSLRDRGVIQY

V gene: TRBV18
CDR3 protein: ASSPGTITTGELF

V gene: TRBV6-2/TRBV6-3
CDR3 protein: ASSYGLAYEQY

V gene: TRBV7-2
CDR3 protein: ASSLGTLAGEQY

V gene: TRBV28
CDR3 protein: ATHLGGGQGGNQPQH

V gene: TRBV5-4
CDR3 protein: ASSPTGRLDEQY

V gene: TRBV18
CDR3 protein: ASSLAGFYEQY

V gene: TRBV3-1/TRBV3-2
CDR3 protein: ASSQVGQGETQY

V gene: TRBV7-3
CDR3 protein: ASSLGTGYNSPLH

V gene: TRBV19
CDR3 protein: ASNRQGRGHNYGYT

V gene: TRBV27
CDR3 protein: ASRLAVNNEQF

V gene: TRBV21-1
CDR3 protein: ASSNGLAGEEETQY

V gene: TRBV18
CDR3 protein: ASSPQGSGDQPQH

V gene: TRBV15
CDR3 protein: ATSRPLSETQY

V gene: TRBV4-1
CDR3 protein: ASSQDKRGKLF

V gene: TRBV5-1
CDR3 protein: ASSSALEQY

V gene: TRBV7-6
CDR3 protein: ASSSPPREENTGELF

V gene: TRBV28
CDR3 protein: ASTSQGYEQY

V gene: TRBV6-2/TRBV6-3
CDR3 protein: ASSPAGTGVGY

V gene: TRBV3-1/TRBV3-2
CDR3 protein: ASTVGPSTDTQY

V gene: TRBV5-5
CDR3 protein: ASSFQLGAAEAF

V gene: TRBV21-1
CDR3 protein: ASSKGVRGFYGYT

V gene: TRBV7-8
CDR3 protein: ASSPSGGSYGEQF

V gene: TRBV30
CDR3 protein: AWGTGLGDEQY

V gene: TRBV19
CDR3 protein: ASSTRGEGTETQY

V gene: TRBV24-1
CDR3 protein: ATSDSRDSGTEAF

V gene: TRBV7-2
CDR3 protein: ASTLGGRNYGYT

V gene: TRBV9
CDR3 protein: ASSRQDTEAF

V gene: TRBV6-1
CDR3 protein: ASREIQLTETQY

V gene: TRBV9
CDR3 protein: ASNPGGGEQF

V gene: TRBV2
CDR3 protein: ASRLDRGDQPQH

V gene: TRBV10-3
CDR3 protein: AISGQEDTQY

V gene: TRBV12-3/TRBV12-4
CDR3 protein: ASSLVQDSAQY

V gene: TRBV5-1
CDR3 protein: ASSFSQTNTGELF

V gene: TRBV4-1
CDR3 protein: ASSPTGAAHEQY

V gene: TRBV5-4
CDR3 protein: ASSAGIINPLNEQF

V gene: TRBV5-8
CDR3 protein: ASSRGQEGYGYT

V gene: TRBV5-1
CDR3 protein: ASSAGQAPFEAF

V gene: TRBV18
CDR3 protein: ASSPRADNSPLH

V gene: TRBV20-1
CDR3 protein: SAVHVEKLF

V gene: TRBV21-1
CDR3 protein: ASSKPGRGWGDHSPLH

V gene: TRBV27
CDR3 protein: ASNLKGRTGGAGYEQY

V gene: TRBV15
CDR3 protein: ATSSPSGTDTQY

V gene: TRBV24-1
CDR3 protein: ATSRLETQY